Following are 13 T cell receptor beta chains from one sample sequenced in a study of shared clonotypes between healthy human individuals. Some clones are missing from TCRdb's copy, which holds only in-frame ones; the method was immunoSEQ multiplex PCR. The repertoire holds about 1.1 million clones, with 75% to 85% as singletons. The sequenced sample consisted of memory CD4+ T cells from PBMCs. Subset reported: CD45RA-negative fraction. The receptors derive from a man between 18 and 29 years old in good health. Some clones in this sample may be carry-over from other donors' samples.

In its sample, this clone was seen a few times. Within the sample, other DNA sequences also encode this same CDR3. The chain combines TRBV28 with TRBJ1-1, with TRBD1 as a possible D gene (6 bases). V was trimmed by 4 bases and J by 0 bases, leaving 12 bases between them. This CDR3 is 15 amino acids long. The germline V gene has CDR1 MDHEN and CDR2 SYDVKM. The CDR3 region is CASSSQGRVNTEAFF. The CDR3 DNA sequence: TGTGCCAGCAGTTCCCAGGGGCGTGTGAACACTGAAGCTTTCTTT.

This chain uses TRBV2 with TRBJ2-7; tentatively, D is TRBD1 or TRBD2 (6 bases each). The V end was cut by 4 bases, the J end by 1 base, with 17 bases between. CDR3 length: 16 residues. The germline V gene has CDR1 SNHLY and CDR2 FYNNEI. As DNA, the CDR3 is TGTGCCAGCAGTGTGGGGCAGGGGAGGACTTCCTACGAGCAGTACTTC. Its protein product is CASSVGQGRTSYEQYF.

The J gene is TRBJ1-3, the V gene TRBV7-2; D remains unclear. The CDR3 sequence is 16 residues long. Germline V gives CDR1 SGHTA, CDR2 FQGNSA. V dropped 5 bases and J dropped 1 base, with 15 bases sitting between them. DNA for the CDR3: TGTGCCAGCAGCAAACGCGGAGAATTATCTGGAAACACCATATATTTT. Its translation: CASSKRGELSGNTIYF.

The rearrangement joins TRBV28 to TRBJ1-1; tentatively, D is TRBD1 (5 bases). Germline loops: CDR1 MDHEN, CDR2 SYDVKM. The CDR3 is 14 amino acids. V was cut by 4 bases and J by 11 bases, with 20 bases left in between. CDR3 sequence reads: CASSSPGTAGVAFF. The DNA of the CDR3 is TGTGCCAGCAGTTCCCCCGGGACGGCAGGAGTCGCTTTCTTT.

As regards this clone: Within the sample, other DNA sequences also encode this same CDR3. This rearrangement joins TRBV29-1 to TRBJ2-5; possible D gene TRBD2, 6 bases. Per germline, CDR1 SQVTM and CDR2 ANQGSEA. Between the trimmed V and J ends, which lost 6 bases and 5 bases, there was a span of 7 bases. The CDR3 totals 10 residues. CDR3 DNA: TGCAGCGTAGGGAGGGAGACCCAGTACTTC. Its protein product is CSVGRETQYF.

This clone was found once. J is TRBJ2-7 and V is TRBV9; TRBD1 matches 7 bases. Germline V CDR1 and CDR2: SGDLS, YYNGEE. V shed 3 bases, J shed 3 bases, and the junction held 6 bases outside the gene matches. The CDR3 sequence is 14 residues long. The CDR3 sequence: CASSAGDSVYEQYF. For the CDR3, the DNA is TGTGCCAGCAGCGCCGGGGACAGCGTCTACGAGCAGTACTTC.

Comment on this clone: Other DNA sequences in this sample translate to the same CDR3. This chain uses TRBV7-2 with TRBJ1-5, with TRBD1 matching over 8 bases. The CDR3 has 13 residues. Germline CDR1 SGHTA, CDR2 FQGNSA. The trim removed 5 bases at V and 7 bases at J, leaving 4 bases unmatched. The DNA of the CDR3 is TGTGCCAGCAGCACCAGACAGGGGCAGCCCCAGCATTTT. It encodes CASSTRQGQPQHF.

DNA for the CDR3: TGCGCCAGCAGTACGGCGACAGGGGCCACCGGGGAGCTGTTTTTT. As protein: CASSTATGATGELFF. This rearrangement joins TRBV5-1 to TRBJ2-2; 8 bases line up with TRBD1. CDR1 and CDR2 from the germline V gene are SGHRS and YFSETQ. V lost 5 bases and J lost 4; bases outside the gene matches: 7. This CDR3 has 15 amino acids.

This clone occurred a few times. The gene calls are TRBV10-1 and TRBJ1-2, with D tentatively TRBD1 (6 bases). This CDR3 comprises 15 residues. Germline CDR1 WNHNN, CDR2 SYGVQD (reference sequence). Trimming took 0 bases from V and 3 from J, leaving 11 bases between them. CDR3 sequence: CASSESRGIYYGYTF. Here the CDR3 DNA reads TGCGCCAGCAGTGAGTCAAGGGGGATCTACTATGGCTACACCTTC.

This chain connects TRBV7-2 to TRBJ2-5; D may be TRBD1 (6 bases). V lost 1 base to trimming and J lost 2 bases, with 14 bases between them. In germline, CDR1 is SGHTA, CDR2 FQGNSA. This CDR3 is built from 16 residues. The CDR3 sequence is CASSLVTGTQQETQYF. For the CDR3, the DNA is TGTGCCAGCAGCTTAGTTACCGGGACACAACAAGAGACCCAGTACTTC.

The J gene is TRBJ1-1, the V gene TRBV6-1, with 7 bases that match TRBD1. CDR3 length: 12 amino acids. V shed 9 bases, J shed 5 bases, and the junction held 6 bases outside the gene matches. Germline V gives CDR1 MNHNS, CDR2 SASEGT. Here the CDR3 reads CASPGGLTEAFF. The CDR3 region has the DNA TGTGCCAGTCCAGGGGGACTTACTGAAGCTTTCTTT.

The chain combines TRBV11-2 with TRBJ1-2; D not resolved. This CDR3 comprises 12 residues. The V end lost 5 bases, the J end lost 2 bases, and 6 bases lay between the germline ends. Germline loops: CDR1 SGHAT, CDR2 FQNNGV. Here the CDR3 DNA reads TGTGCCAGCAGCGTCGGGAACTATGGCTACACCTTC. Translating gives CASSVGNYGYTF.

CDR3 sequence reads: CASSPQAGVNEQFF. The CDR3 coding sequence is TGTGCCAGCAGCCCCCAAGCGGGAGTCAATGAGCAGTTCTTC. The chain couples TRBV7-9 to TRBJ2-1, with 8 bases aligning to TRBD2. V lost 5 bases, J lost 6 bases, and 6 bases stayed unmatched. The CDR3 totals 14 residues. The germline CDR1 and CDR2 sequences are SEHNR and FQNEAQ (reference sequence). The whole variable domain, remainder taken from reference TRBV7-9 and TRBJ2-1, is DTGVSQNPRHKITKRGQNVTFRCDPISEHNRLYWYRQTLGQGPEFLTYFQNEAQLEKSRLLSDRFSAERPKGSFSTLEIQRTEQGDSAMYLCASSPQAGVNEQFFGPGTRLTVL.